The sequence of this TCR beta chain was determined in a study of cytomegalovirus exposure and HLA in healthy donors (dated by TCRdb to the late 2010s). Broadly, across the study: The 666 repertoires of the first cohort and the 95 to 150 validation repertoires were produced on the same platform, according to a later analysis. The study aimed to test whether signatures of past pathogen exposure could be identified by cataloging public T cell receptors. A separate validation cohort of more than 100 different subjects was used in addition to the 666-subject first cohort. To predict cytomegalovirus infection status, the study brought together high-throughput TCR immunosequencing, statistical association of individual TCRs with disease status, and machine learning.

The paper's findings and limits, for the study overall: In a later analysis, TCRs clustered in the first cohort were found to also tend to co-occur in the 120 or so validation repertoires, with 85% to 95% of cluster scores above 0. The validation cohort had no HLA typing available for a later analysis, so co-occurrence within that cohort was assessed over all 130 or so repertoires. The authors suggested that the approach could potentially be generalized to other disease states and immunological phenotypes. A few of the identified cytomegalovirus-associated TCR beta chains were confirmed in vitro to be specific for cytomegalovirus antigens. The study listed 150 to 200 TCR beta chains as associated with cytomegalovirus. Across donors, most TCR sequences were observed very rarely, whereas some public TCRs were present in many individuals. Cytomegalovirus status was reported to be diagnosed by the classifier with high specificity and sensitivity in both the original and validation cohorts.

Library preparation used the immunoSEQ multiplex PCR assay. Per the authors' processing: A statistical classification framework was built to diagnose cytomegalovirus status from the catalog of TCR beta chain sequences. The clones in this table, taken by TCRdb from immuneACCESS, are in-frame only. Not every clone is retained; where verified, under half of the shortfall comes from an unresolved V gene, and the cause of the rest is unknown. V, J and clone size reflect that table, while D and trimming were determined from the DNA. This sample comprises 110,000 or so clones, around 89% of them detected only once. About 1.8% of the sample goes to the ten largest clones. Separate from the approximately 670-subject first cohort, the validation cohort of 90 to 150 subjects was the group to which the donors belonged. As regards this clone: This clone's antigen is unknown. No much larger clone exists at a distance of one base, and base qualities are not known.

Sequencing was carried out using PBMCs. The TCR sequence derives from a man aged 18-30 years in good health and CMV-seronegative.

The bases read TGTGCCAGCAGTTCATTAGGGGGCGAGGGTCAGCCCCAGCATTTT. Translation gives CASSSLGGEGQPQHF. The V and J genes are TRBV27 and TRBJ1-5; 7 bases in the middle match TRBD1. The V end gives up 4 bases and the J end 6 bases, leaving 9 bases in the junction not matched to a gene. The germline V gene (reference sequence) yields MNHEY for CDR1 and SMNVEV for CDR2. The CDR3, from cysteine to phenylalanine, totals 15 residues. This entry keeps only the CDR3 DNA: 45 bases, framed from base 1.